This T cell receptor (beta chain) was retrieved from a study of T cells in Graves' hyperthyroidism and ophthalmopathy. Regarding the study as a whole: Ophthalmopathy, which appeared later, was predicted by the model a median approximately 6 months before onset.

Amplification targeted TCR beta CDR3 regions from RNA transcripts. A set of HTBI primers served as the primers for a first-round RT-PCR of the TCR CDR3. TCRdb analysed the multiplex PCR reads with MiXCR anew, one entry per CDR3 protein. This sample has around 760,000 distinct CDR3 sequences; just over 35% occur once, and the top ten carry around a third. As for this clonotype: Its cognate antigen is unknown.

In patients aged 18 to 65, hyperthyroidism was newly diagnosed, with duration under 2 months. The source material was blood. This receptor was obtained from a woman aged 40 to 55 with Graves' hyperthyroidism.

The CDR3 bases are TGTGCCACCCAGGGACAGGGAAATTCACCCCTCCACTTT. Amino acids: CATQGQGNSPLHF. The V and J genes are TRBV10-3 and TRBJ1-6; 9 nucleotides agree with TRBD1. This CDR3 has 13 amino acids. Germline V gene data show CDR1 as ENHRY and CDR2 as SYGVKD. Trimming took 10 bases from V and 7 from J; bases not matched to a gene: 5.